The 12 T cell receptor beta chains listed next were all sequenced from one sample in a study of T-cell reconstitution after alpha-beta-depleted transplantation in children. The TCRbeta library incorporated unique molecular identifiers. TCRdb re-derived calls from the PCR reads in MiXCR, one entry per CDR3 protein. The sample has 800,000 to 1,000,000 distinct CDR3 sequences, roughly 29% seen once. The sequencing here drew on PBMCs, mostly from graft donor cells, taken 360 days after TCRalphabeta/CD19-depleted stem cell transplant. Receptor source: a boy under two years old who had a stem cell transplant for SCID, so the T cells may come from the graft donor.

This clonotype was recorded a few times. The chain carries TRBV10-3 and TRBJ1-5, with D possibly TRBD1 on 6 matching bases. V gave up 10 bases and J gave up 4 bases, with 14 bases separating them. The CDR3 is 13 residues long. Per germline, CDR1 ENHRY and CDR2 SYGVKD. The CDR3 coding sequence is TGTGCCACCAGAGGAGGGGGTAATCAGCCCCAGCATTTT. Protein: CATRGGGNQPQHF.

In DNA, the CDR3 is TGTGCCAGCAGCTTAGCTTTCGGGCCAGATACGCAGTATTTT. Translating gives CASSLAFGPDTQYF. This chain joins TRBV7-2 and TRBJ2-3; D is undetermined. V dropped 0 bases and J dropped 4 bases, with 8 bases sitting between them. In germline, CDR1 is SGHTA, CDR2 FQGNSA. The CDR3 contains 14 residues.

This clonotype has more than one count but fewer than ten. In DNA, the CDR3 is TGCGCCAGCAGCACCGACAACGAAGAGACCCAGTACTTC. It yields the protein CASSTDNEETQYF. The chain joins TRBV5-1 to TRBJ2-5; no clear D gene. V was pared by 4 bases and J by 3 bases, with 10 bases between. CDR1 is SGHRS and CDR2 is YFSETQ in the germline V gene. CDR3 length equals 13 residues. Full variable domain (missing parts from reference TRBV5-1 and TRBJ2-5): KAGVTQTPRYLIKTRGQQVTLSCSPISGHRSVSWYQQTPGQGLQFLFEYFSETQRNKGNFPGRFSGRQFSNSRSEMNVSTLELGDSALYLCASSTDNEETQYFGPGTRLLVL.

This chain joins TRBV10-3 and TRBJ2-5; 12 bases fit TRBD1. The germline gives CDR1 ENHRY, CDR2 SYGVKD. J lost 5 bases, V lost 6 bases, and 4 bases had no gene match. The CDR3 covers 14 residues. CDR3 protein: CAIRGDRGLETQYF. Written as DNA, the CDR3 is TGTGCCATCAGGGGGGACAGGGGGCTTGAGACCCAGTACTTC.

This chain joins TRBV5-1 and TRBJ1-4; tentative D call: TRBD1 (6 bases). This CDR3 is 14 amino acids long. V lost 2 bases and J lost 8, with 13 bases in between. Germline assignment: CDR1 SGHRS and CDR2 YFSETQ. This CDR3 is CASSFLEGDEKLFF. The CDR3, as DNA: TGCGCCAGCAGCTTCTTGGAGGGGGACGAAAAACTGTTTTTT.

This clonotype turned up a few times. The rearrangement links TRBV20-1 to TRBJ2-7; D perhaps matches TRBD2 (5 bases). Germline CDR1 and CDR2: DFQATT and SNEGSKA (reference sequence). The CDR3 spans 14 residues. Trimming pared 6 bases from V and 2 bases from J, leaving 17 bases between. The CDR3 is CSASLGGRTYEQYF. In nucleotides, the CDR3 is TGCAGTGCGTCCCTAGGTGGGAGAACCTACGAGCAGTACTTC.

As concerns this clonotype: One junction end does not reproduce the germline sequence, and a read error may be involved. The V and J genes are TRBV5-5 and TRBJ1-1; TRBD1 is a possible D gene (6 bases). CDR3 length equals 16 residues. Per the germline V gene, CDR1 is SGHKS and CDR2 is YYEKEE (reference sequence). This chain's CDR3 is CDSSFQKLNRATEAFF. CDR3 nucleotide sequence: TGTGACAGCAGCTTCCAAAAGCTAAACAGGGCCACAGAAGCTTTCTTT.

The CDR3 sequence: CASSYEFSAEAFF. DNA for the CDR3: TGTGCCAGCAGTTATGAGTTCAGCGCTGAAGCTTTCTTT. The rearrangement links TRBV6-5 to TRBJ1-1; D remains unclear. The CDR3 is made up of 13 amino acids. Trimming removed 3 bases at V and 6 bases at J, with 11 bases between. CDR1 and CDR2 (germline): MNHEY, SVGAGI.

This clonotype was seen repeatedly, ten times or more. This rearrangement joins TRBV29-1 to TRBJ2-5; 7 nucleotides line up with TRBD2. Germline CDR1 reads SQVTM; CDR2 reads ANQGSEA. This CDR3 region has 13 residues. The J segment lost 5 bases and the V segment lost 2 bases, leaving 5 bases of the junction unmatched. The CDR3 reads CSVERGEGETQYF. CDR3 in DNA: TGCAGCGTTGAACGGGGGGAGGGCGAGACCCAGTACTTC. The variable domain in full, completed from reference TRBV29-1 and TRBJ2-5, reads SAVISQKPSRDICQRGTSLTIQCQVDSQVTMMFWYRQQPGQSLTLIATANQGSEATYESGFVIDKFPISRPNLTFSTLTVSNMSPEDSSIYLCSVERGEGETQYFGPGTRLLVL.

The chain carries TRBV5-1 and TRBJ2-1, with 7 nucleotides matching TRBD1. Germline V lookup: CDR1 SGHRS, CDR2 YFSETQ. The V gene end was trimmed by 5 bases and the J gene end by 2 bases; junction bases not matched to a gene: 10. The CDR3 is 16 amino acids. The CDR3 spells CASRQDWTGPYNEQFF. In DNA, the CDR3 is TGCGCCAGCAGGCAGGATTGGACAGGACCCTACAATGAGCAGTTCTTC.

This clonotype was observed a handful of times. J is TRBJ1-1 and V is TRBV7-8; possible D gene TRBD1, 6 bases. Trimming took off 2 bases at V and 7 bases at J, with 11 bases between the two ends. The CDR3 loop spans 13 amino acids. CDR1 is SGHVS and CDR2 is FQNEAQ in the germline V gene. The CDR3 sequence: CASSLQGQGEAFF. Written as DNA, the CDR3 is TGTGCCAGCAGCTTACAGGGGCAGGGTGAAGCTTTCTTT.

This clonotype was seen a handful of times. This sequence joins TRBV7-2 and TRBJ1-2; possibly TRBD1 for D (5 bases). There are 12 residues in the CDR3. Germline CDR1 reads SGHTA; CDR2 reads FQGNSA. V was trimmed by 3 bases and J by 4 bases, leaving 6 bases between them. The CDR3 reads CASSFDSYGYTF. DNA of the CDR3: TGTGCCAGCAGCTTCGACAGCTATGGCTACACCTTC.